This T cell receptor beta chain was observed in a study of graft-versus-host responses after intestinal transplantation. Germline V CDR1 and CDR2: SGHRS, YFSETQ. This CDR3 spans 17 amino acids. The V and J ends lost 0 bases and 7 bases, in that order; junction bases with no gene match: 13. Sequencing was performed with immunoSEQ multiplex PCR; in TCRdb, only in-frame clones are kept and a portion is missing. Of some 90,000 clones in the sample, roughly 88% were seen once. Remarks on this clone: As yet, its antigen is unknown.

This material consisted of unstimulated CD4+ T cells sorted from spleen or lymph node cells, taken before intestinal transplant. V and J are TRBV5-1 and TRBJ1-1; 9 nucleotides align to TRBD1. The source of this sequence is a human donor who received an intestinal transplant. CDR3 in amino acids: CASSLGTGASRGGEAFF. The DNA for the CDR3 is TGCGCCAGCAGCTTGGGGACAGGGGCTTCCAGGGGGGGTGAAGCTTTCTTT.